One and the same sample provided the 5 T cell receptor beta chains below, sequenced in a study of identical twins. TCRdb itself ran the 5' RACE reads through MiXCR, one entry per CDR3 protein. The sample yields hundreds of thousands of distinct CDR3 sequences, over 5% seen once. The sample was naive T cells sorted from blood. The receptor source for this set is a man between 18 and 35 years old in good health.

This clonotype was found many times. The chain recombines TRBV27 with TRBJ1-1; TRBD1 agrees at 7 bases. With V trimmed by 3 bases and J by 6 bases, 4 bases remained unmatched. Germline lookup yields CDR1 MNHEY and CDR2 SMNVEV (reference sequence). The CDR3 extends over 13 amino acids. CDR3 region: CASSFETGSEAFF. The CDR3 DNA reads as TGTGCCAGCAGTTTCGAGACAGGGTCTGAAGCTTTCTTT.

This clonotype was detected ten times or more. The chain employs TRBV6-5 and TRBJ2-2; D may be TRBD1 or TRBD2 (6 bases each). There are 16 residues in the CDR3. From germline, CDR1 is MNHEY and CDR2 SVGAGI. The V end lost 0 bases, the J end lost 4 bases, and 12 bases lay between the germline ends. The CDR3 region is CASSYSGGGITGELFF. CDR3 in DNA: TGTGCCAGCAGTTACTCGGGGGGCGGGATCACCGGGGAGCTGTTTTTT.

The V and J genes are TRBV19 and TRBJ2-2; D is unclear. The germline CDR1 and CDR2 sequences are LNHDA and SQIVND (reference sequence). Trimming cost V 3 bases and J 4 bases, with 9 bases left between them. CDR3 size: 14 residues. CDR3 bases: TGTGCCAGTAGTATTCTGTGGGGCACCGGGGAGCTGTTTTTT. Its protein is CASSILWGTGELFF.

This rearrangement joins TRBV14 to TRBJ2-7; D possibly matches TRBD1 or TRBD2 (5 bases each). V lost 4 bases to trimming and J lost 12 bases, with 19 bases between them. The CDR3 consists of 13 residues. CDR1 SGHDN and CDR2 FVKESK come from the germline V gene. The CDR3 spells CASSRGSEAGTYF. In DNA form, the CDR3 reads TGTGCCAGCAGCCGGGGTTCTGAGGCTGGGACGTACTTC.

This clonotype has at least ten counts. This sequence joins TRBV29-1 and TRBJ2-1, with D perhaps TRBD1 or TRBD2 (5 bases each). The V end lost 5 bases, the J end lost 7 bases, and 18 bases lay between the germline ends. The CDR3 sequence is 14 residues long. Germline CDR1 SQVTM, CDR2 ANQGSEA. The CDR3 DNA reads TGCAGCGTTAAGCAATTAGGGGAGCTAAATGAGCAGTTCTTC. Its protein is CSVKQLGELNEQFF.